This TCR beta chain was captured in a study of blood T cell repertoires in COVID-19. The overall study: PBMCs, B-cell-depleted T cells, or T cells provided the cDNA or gDNA that made up the material.

Germline assignment: CDR1 SGDLS and CDR2 YYNGEE. The length of the CDR3 is 11 residues. V lost 4 bases to trimming and J lost 4 bases, with 5 bases between them. TCRdb's table, derived via immunoSEQ multiplex PCR, lists solely in-frame clones and lacks some. This sample yields 75,000 to 90,000 clones, of which 70% to 90% are seen a single time; 15% to 20% belongs to the top ten. This receptor was identified in a man older than 75 with active or convalescent COVID-19. The rearrangement uses TRBV9 and TRBJ1-2; D gene unclear. The sample consisted of peripheral blood. CDR3 nucleotide sequence: TGTGCCAGCAGCCGGGGCTATGGCTACACCTTC. Its translation is CASSRGYGYTF.